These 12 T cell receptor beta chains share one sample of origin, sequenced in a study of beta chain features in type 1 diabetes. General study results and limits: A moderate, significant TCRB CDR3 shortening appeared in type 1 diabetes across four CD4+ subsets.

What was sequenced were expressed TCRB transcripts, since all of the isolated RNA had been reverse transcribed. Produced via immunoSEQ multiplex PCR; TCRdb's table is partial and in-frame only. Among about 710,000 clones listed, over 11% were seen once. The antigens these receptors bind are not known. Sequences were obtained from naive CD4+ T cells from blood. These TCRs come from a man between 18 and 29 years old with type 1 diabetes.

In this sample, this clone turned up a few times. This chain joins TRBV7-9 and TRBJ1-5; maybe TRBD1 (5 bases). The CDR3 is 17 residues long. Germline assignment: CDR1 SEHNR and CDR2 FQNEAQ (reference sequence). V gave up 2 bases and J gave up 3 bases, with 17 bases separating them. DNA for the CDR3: TGTGCCAGCAGCTTATCACGAACCGGGGGAGACAATCAGCCCCAGCATTTT. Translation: CASSLSRTGGDNQPQHF.

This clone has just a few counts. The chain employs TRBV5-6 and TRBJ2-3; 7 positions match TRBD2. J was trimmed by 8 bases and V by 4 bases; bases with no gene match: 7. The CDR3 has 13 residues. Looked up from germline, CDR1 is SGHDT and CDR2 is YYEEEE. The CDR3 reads CASSALAELTQYF. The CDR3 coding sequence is TGTGCCAGCAGCGCCCTAGCGGAGCTTACGCAGTATTTT.

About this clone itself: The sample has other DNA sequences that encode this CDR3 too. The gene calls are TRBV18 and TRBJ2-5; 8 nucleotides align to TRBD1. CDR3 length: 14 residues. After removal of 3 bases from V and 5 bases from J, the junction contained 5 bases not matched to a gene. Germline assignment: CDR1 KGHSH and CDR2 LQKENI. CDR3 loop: CASSPGTGGETQYF. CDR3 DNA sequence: TGTGCCAGCTCACCCGGGACAGGCGGTGAGACCCAGTACTTC.

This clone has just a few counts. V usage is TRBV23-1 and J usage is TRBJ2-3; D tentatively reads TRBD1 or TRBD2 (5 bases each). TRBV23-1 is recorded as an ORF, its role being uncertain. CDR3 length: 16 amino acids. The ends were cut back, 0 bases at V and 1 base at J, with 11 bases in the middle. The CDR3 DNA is TGCGCCAGCAGTCAATCACGGGGCGAGCGCACAGATACGCAGTATTTT. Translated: CASSQSRGERTDTQYF.

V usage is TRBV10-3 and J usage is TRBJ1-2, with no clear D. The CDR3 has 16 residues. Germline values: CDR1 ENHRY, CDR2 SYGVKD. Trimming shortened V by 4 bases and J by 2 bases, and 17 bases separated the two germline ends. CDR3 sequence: CAISVGSQRANYGYTF. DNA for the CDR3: TGTGCCATCAGTGTGGGCAGTCAGAGGGCAAACTATGGCTACACCTTC.

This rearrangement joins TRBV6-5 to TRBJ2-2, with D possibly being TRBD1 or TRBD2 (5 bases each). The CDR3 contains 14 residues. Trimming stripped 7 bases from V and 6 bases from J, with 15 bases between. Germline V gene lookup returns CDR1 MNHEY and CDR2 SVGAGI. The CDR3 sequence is CASTQSRDAGELFF. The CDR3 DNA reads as TGTGCCAGCACCCAAAGTAGGGACGCCGGGGAGCTGTTTTTT.

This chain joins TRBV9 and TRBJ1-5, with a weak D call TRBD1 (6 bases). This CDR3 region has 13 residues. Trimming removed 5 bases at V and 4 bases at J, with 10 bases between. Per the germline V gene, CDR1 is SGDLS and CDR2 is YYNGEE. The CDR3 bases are TGTGCCAGCAGTTCTACAGGGAATCAGCCCCAGCATTTT. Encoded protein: CASSSTGNQPQHF.

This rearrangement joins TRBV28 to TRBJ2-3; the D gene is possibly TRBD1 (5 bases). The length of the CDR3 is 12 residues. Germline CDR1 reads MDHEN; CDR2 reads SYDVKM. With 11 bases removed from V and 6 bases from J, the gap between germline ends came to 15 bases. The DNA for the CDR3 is TGTGCCCACTGGACCAACAGGGATACGCAGTATTTT. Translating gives CAHWTNRDTQYF.

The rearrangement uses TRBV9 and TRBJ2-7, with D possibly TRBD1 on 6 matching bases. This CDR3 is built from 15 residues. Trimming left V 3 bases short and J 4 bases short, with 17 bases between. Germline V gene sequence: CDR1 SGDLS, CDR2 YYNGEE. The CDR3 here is CASSDGTPNPYEQYF. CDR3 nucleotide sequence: TGTGCCAGCAGCGACGGGACACCTAATCCGTACGAGCAGTACTTC.

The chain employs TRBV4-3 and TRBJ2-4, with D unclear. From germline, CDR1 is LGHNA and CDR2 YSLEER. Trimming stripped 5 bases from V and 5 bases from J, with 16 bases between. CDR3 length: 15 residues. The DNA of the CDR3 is TGCGCCAGCAGCTTAAGCGTCCAGGTGGAAAACATTCAGTACTTC. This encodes CASSLSVQVENIQYF.

This chain's CDR3 is CASSVQESNSPLHF. CDR3 coding DNA: TGTGCCAGCAGCGTACAGGAGTCAAATTCACCCCTCCACTTT. V and J are TRBV9 and TRBJ1-6; D gene ambiguous. Looked up from germline, CDR1 is SGDLS and CDR2 is YYNGEE. There are 14 residues in the CDR3. V was pared by 1 base and J by 7 bases, with 9 bases between.

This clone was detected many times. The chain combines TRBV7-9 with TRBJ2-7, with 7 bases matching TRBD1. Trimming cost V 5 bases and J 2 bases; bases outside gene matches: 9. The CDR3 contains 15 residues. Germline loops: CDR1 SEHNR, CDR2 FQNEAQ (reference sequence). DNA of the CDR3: TGTGCCAGCAGCGGAGGACAGGCTGGGGCCTACGAGCAGTACTTC. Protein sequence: CASSGGQAGAYEQYF. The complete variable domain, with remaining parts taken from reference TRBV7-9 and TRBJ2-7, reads DTGVSQNPRHKITKRGQNVTFRCDPISEHNRLYWYRQTLGQGPEFLTYFQNEAQLEKSRLLSDRFSAERPKGSFSTLEIQRTEQGDSAMYLCASSGGQAGAYEQYFGPGTRLTVT.